This entry lists 29 T cell receptor beta chains sequenced from one sample in a study of shared clonotypes between healthy human individuals (dated by TCRdb to the early 2020s). The library was produced with the immunoSEQ multiplex PCR assay. TCRdb took over this immuneACCESS table, retaining in-frame rearrangements with V and J assigned. Such tables are incomplete; in checked studies, under half of the missing clones stem from an unresolved V gene, and the remainder is unexplained. The sample contains approximately 2.5 million clones, more than 80% of them found a single time. Around 0.14% of the sample is taken by the ten largest. Sequencing was performed on naive CD4+ T cells sorted from blood. This sample's cell subset or site label indicates: CD45RA+ positively selected. The source of these receptors is a man aged 18 to 30 in good health.

The V and J genes are TRBV5-4 and TRBJ1-1; possibly TRBD1 for D (5 bases). The V and J ends lost 0 bases and 8 bases respectively, with 11 bases between them. The CDR3 extends over 13 amino acids. CDR1 is SGHNT, CDR2 YYREEE, per germline (reference sequence). In DNA, the CDR3 is TGTGCCAGCAGCTTGGCCTCTGGGGGGGAAGCTTTCTTT. Translated: CASSLASGGEAFF.

The chain combines TRBV4-3 with TRBJ2-1; D may be TRBD2 (5 bases). The CDR3 extends over 15 amino acids. CDR1 is LGHNA and CDR2 is YSLEER in the germline V gene. V lost 4 bases, J lost 4 bases, and 14 bases lay in between. In DNA form, the CDR3 reads TGCGCCAGCAGCCGATATGAGCGGACGTACAATGAGCAGTTCTTC. It encodes CASSRYERTYNEQFF.

CDR3 in amino acids: CASSPNPTPSATQYF. CDR3 nucleotides: TGTGCCAGCTCACCAAACCCCACCCCGTCTGCGACGCAGTATTTT. The chain is built from TRBV18 and TRBJ2-3; no clear D. The CDR3 extends over 15 amino acids. Per the germline V gene, CDR1 is KGHSH and CDR2 is LQKENI. V lost 2 bases to trimming and J lost 9 bases, with 18 bases between them. Using reference TRBV18 and TRBJ2-3 for the parts outside the CDR3, the full variable domain is NAGVMQNPRHLVRRRGQEARLRCSPMKGHSHVYWYRQLPEEGLKFMVYLQKENIIDESGMPKERFSAEFPKEGPSILRIQQVVRGDSAAYFCASSPNPTPSATQYFGPGTRLTVL.

Comment on this clone: Other DNA sequences within the sample encode an identical CDR3. J is TRBJ1-3 and V is TRBV4-3; maybe TRBD1 (5 bases). Germline lookup yields CDR1 LGHNA and CDR2 YSLEER. The CDR3 runs 14 residues. V was trimmed by 1 base and J by 1 base, leaving 5 bases between them. CDR3 in amino acids: CASSQAGSGNTIYF. Written as DNA, the CDR3 is TGCGCCAGCAGCCAAGCAGGGTCTGGAAACACCATATATTTT.

The chain carries TRBV27 and TRBJ2-4, with a tentative D call TRBD1 (6 bases). V was shortened by 3 bases and J by 1 base, with 19 bases between the two germline ends. The CDR3 is made up of 18 amino acids. CDR1 is MNHEY, CDR2 SMNVEV, per germline (reference sequence). In DNA, the CDR3 is TGTGCCAGCAGTTTCCTACCGTCAGGGGAAGGGGCCAAAAACATTCAGTACTTC. This codes for CASSFLPSGEGAKNIQYF.

In this sample, this clone turned up a few times. Other DNA sequences in this specimen translate into the identical CDR3. The chain combines TRBV5-6 with TRBJ1-1; TRBD1 is a possible D gene (6 bases). The CDR3 runs to 14 residues. The V end lost 0 bases, the J end lost 1 base, and 7 bases lay between the germline ends. Looked up from germline, CDR1 is SGHDT and CDR2 is YYEEEE. CDR3 DNA: TGTGCCAGCAGCTTGGGACAGGCGAACACTGAAGCTTTCTTT. This translates into CASSLGQANTEAFF.

This rearrangement joins TRBV6-6 to TRBJ1-5; 7 positions match TRBD1. The CDR3 consists of 15 residues. The junction had 1 base not matched to a gene; V was cut back by 1 base and J by 1 base. CDR1 and CDR2 (germline): MNHNY, SVGAGI (reference sequence). The CDR3 DNA is TGTGCCAGCAGTTACTTGGGACAGAGCAATCAGCCCCAGCATTTT. Its translation: CASSYLGQSNQPQHF.

The genes are TRBV6-5 and TRBJ1-1; 11 nucleotides agree with TRBD1. With V trimmed by 4 bases and J by 6 bases, 4 bases remained unmatched. Germline-derived CDR1 and CDR2 are MNHEY and SVGAGI. There are 14 residues in the CDR3. CDR3 in DNA: TGTGCCAGCAGTTGGCTGGACAGGGGGCCTGAAGCTTTCTTT. This encodes CASSWLDRGPEAFF.

The chain combines TRBV10-3 with TRBJ2-2; 11 positions match TRBD2. Trimming cost V 5 bases and J 5 bases; bases outside gene matches: 7. CDR1 is ENHRY, CDR2 SYGVKD, per germline. The CDR3 spans 16 residues. CDR3 sequence: CAISIVLAGDTGELFF. DNA of the CDR3: TGTGCCATCAGTATAGTACTAGCGGGAGATACCGGGGAGCTGTTTTTT.

This clone showed up just once. The V call is TRBV9, the J call TRBJ2-1; D ambiguous. CDR3 length equals 11 residues. V lost 3 bases and J 5 bases, leaving 3 bases between the germline ends. Looked up from germline, CDR1 is SGDLS and CDR2 is YYNGEE. The CDR3 is CASSEHNEQFF. In DNA form, the CDR3 reads TGTGCCAGCAGCGAACACAATGAGCAGTTCTTC.

The J gene is TRBJ1-6, the V gene TRBV6-5; 8 nucleotides agree with TRBD1. V shed 6 bases and J 7 bases; nucleotides not matched to a gene: 5. Germline assignment: CDR1 MNHEY and CDR2 SVGAGI. There are 14 residues in the CDR3. The CDR3 DNA reads TGTGCCAGCAGCCGGGCAGGGGGCAATTCACCCCTCCACTTT. As protein: CASSRAGGNSPLHF.

This clone was counted between two and nine times. The sample holds other DNA sequences that translate to the same CDR3. This chain links TRBV5-4 with TRBJ2-7, with 7 bases that match TRBD2. The V gene's germline CDR1 is SGHNT and CDR2 YYREEE (reference sequence). The CDR3 spans 13 residues. Losses at the gene ends were 3 bases for V and 4 bases for J; bases not matched to a gene: 4. CDR3 nucleotides: TGTGCCAGCAGCTACAGCGGGAAATACGAGCAGTACTTC. Encoded protein: CASSYSGKYEQYF.

The chain combines TRBV19 with TRBJ2-1; 13 positions agree with TRBD2. CDR3 size: 15 residues. V was clipped by 5 bases and J by 7 bases; unmatched bases: 5. CDR1 is LNHDA, CDR2 SQIVND, per germline (reference sequence). This CDR3 is CASSLLAGGGNEQFF. The CDR3 DNA is TGTGCCAGTAGTCTACTAGCGGGAGGGGGGAATGAGCAGTTCTTC.

The genes are TRBV11-2 and TRBJ1-1; a weak D match, TRBD1 (6 bases). V was cut by 2 bases and J by 3 bases, with 13 bases left in between. This CDR3 is 15 amino acids long. In germline, CDR1 is SGHAT, CDR2 FQNNGV. Here the CDR3 reads CASSLNIRGYTEAFF. For the CDR3, the DNA is TGTGCCAGCAGCTTAAACATCAGGGGCTACACTGAAGCTTTCTTT.

V gene TRBV4-2 combines with J gene TRBJ1-2; D not certain. Trimming left V 0 bases short and J 8 bases short, with 16 bases between. The CDR3 length is 15 residues. Germline CDR1 reads LGHNA; CDR2 reads YNFKEQ. Written as DNA, the CDR3 is TGTGCCAGCAGCCAAGAAGCAACAACCACGGGAGGCTACACCTTC. Translating gives CASSQEATTTGGYTF.

V usage is TRBV27 and J usage is TRBJ2-7; no clear D. Trimming cost V 4 bases and J 6 bases, with 4 bases left between them. This CDR3 region has 10 residues. Germline-derived CDR1 and CDR2 are MNHEY and SMNVEV (reference sequence). CDR3 bases: TGTGCCAGCAGTTGGGTCGAGCAGTACTTC. It translates to CASSWVEQYF.

This clone showed up just once. The chain recombines TRBV10-1 with TRBJ1-1, with 11 bases fitting TRBD1. The CDR3 contains 15 residues. The germline V gene encodes CDR1 WNHNN and CDR2 SYGVQD (reference sequence). Trimming removed 0 bases from V and 3 bases from J; junction bases left unmatched: 0. The CDR3 DNA is TGCGCCAGCAGTGAGTCGGGACAGGGGGACACTGAAGCTTTCTTT. Translation: CASSESGQGDTEAFF.

The rearrangement uses TRBV5-1 and TRBJ2-7; D may match TRBD1 or TRBD2 (6 bases each). The germline V gene has CDR1 SGHRS and CDR2 YFSETQ. Trimming took 0 bases from V and 4 from J, leaving 14 bases between them. The length of the CDR3 is 15 residues. The CDR3 region has the DNA TGCGCCAGCAGCTTGGGACGGGGGCTCAGGTACGAGCAGTACTTC. Translating it yields CASSLGRGLRYEQYF.

This clone was counted a single time. J is TRBJ2-4 and V is TRBV14, with TRBD2 matching 9 bases. Losses at the gene ends were 10 bases for V and 0 bases for J; bases not matched to a gene: 7. The CDR3 loop spans 15 amino acids. In germline, CDR1 is SGHDN, CDR2 FVKESK. In DNA form, the CDR3 reads TGTGCCAAATTAGCGGGGGCCCAAGCCAAAAACATTCAGTACTTC. It is translated as CAKLAGAQAKNIQYF.

This chain uses TRBV10-2 with TRBJ1-5, with 8 bases identical to TRBD1. This CDR3 is 15 amino acids long. Trimming cost V 6 bases and J 2 bases; bases outside gene matches: 6. The V gene's germline CDR1 is WSHSY and CDR2 SAAADI. The CDR3: CASRPGQGGNQPQHF. The CDR3 DNA reads as TGCGCCAGCAGACCAGGACAGGGTGGCAATCAGCCCCAGCATTTT.

The chain employs TRBV25-1 and TRBJ1-2; TRBD1 agrees at 12 bases. The CDR3 length is 13 residues. The V gene's germline CDR1 is MGHDK and CDR2 SYGVNS. J gave up 13 bases and V 7 bases, and 10 bases lay outside the gene matches. The CDR3 nucleotides read TGTGCCAGCACGACGACGATGGGACAGGGGGCCACCTTC. Its protein is CASTTTMGQGATF.

CDR3 region: CASSYDWASGNTIYF. The CDR3 nucleotides are TGTGCCAGCAGTTACGACTGGGCCTCTGGAAACACCATATATTTT. V gene TRBV6-5 combines with J gene TRBJ1-3; D is uncertain. The V gene's germline CDR1 is MNHEY and CDR2 SVGAGI. Trimming removed 2 bases from V and 0 bases from J, with 8 bases in between. The CDR3 is 15 residues long.

This chain connects TRBV9 to TRBJ2-5, with D unresolved. The length of the CDR3 is 14 residues. Germline-derived CDR1 and CDR2 are SGDLS and YYNGEE. Trimming stripped 2 bases from V and 5 bases from J, with 13 bases between. The CDR3 DNA reads TGTGCCAGCAGCGTTGCTCCAACCGGGGAGACCCAGTACTTC. It specifies CASSVAPTGETQYF.

V is TRBV10-3 and J is TRBJ2-3; D perhaps matches TRBD2 (6 bases). In germline, CDR1 is ENHRY, CDR2 SYGVKD. CDR3 size: 16 residues. V was clipped by 0 bases and J by 1 base, with 11 bases between them. In DNA, the CDR3 is TGTGCCATCAGTGAGTCGTGGACTATTGGCACAGATACGCAGTATTTT. Translated, it gives CAISESWTIGTDTQYF.

The J gene is TRBJ2-2, the V gene TRBV9, with TRBD1 matching over 7 bases. The CDR3 length is 16 residues. J gave up 5 bases and V 0 bases, and 7 bases lay outside the gene matches. The germline CDR1 and CDR2 sequences are SGDLS and YYNGEE. DNA of the CDR3: TGTGCCAGCAGCGTAGCACAGACAGGGTGGACCGGGGAGCTGTTTTTT. It is translated as CASSVAQTGWTGELFF.

V is TRBV18 and J is TRBJ2-3; no clear D gene. V was pared by 2 bases and J by 0 bases, with 9 bases between. CDR3 length: 15 amino acids. Germline V gene data show CDR1 as KGHSH and CDR2 as LQKENI. The CDR3 nucleotides read TGTGCCAGCTCACCAAGGACGGATAGCACAGATACGCAGTATTTT. Protein: CASSPRTDSTDTQYF. Using reference TRBV18 and TRBJ2-3 for the parts outside the CDR3, the full variable domain is NAGVMQNPRHLVRRRGQEARLRCSPMKGHSHVYWYRQLPEEGLKFMVYLQKENIIDESGMPKERFSAEFPKEGPSILRIQQVVRGDSAAYFCASSPRTDSTDTQYFGPGTRLTVL.

The CDR3 loop is CASSQGTPAEHNEQFF. The CDR3 region has the DNA TGCGCCAGCAGCCAAGGGACCCCAGCGGAGCACAATGAGCAGTTCTTC. The chain links TRBV4-3 to TRBJ2-1, with D tentatively TRBD2 (5 bases). The CDR3 loop spans 16 amino acids. V was cut by 1 base and J by 5 bases, with 15 bases left in between. CDR1 is LGHNA and CDR2 is YSLEER in the germline V gene.

The chain carries TRBV11-2 and TRBJ1-1, with 7 bases aligning to TRBD1. Trimming removed 3 bases from V and 1 base from J; junction bases left unmatched: 8. Germline V gene lookup returns CDR1 SGHAT and CDR2 FQNNGV. The CDR3 is 16 residues long. The CDR3 nucleotides are TGTGCCAGCAGCTTGAAAGGGGGCAAAGGGAACACTGAAGCTTTCTTT. It specifies CASSLKGGKGNTEAFF.

Only one count was recorded for this clone. The rearrangement uses TRBV10-3 and TRBJ1-2; D perhaps matches TRBD1 (5 bases). The V gene lost 3 bases and the J gene lost 3 bases, with 11 bases spanning the gap. Germline loops: CDR1 ENHRY, CDR2 SYGVKD. There are 14 residues in the CDR3. The CDR3 nucleotides are TGTGCCATCAGTGACCTGTCCAGGGACTATGGCTACACCTTC. Protein product: CAISDLSRDYGYTF.